The 20 T cell receptor beta chains below all came from one sample that was sequenced in a study of T-cell reconstitution after alpha-beta-depleted transplantation in children. Preparation of the TCRbeta library involved a method that used unique molecular identifiers. TCRdb fed the PCR reads into MiXCR, producing one record per CDR3 protein. In the table there are about 980,000 distinct CDR3 sequences, about 26% of which are singletons. Source: PBMCs, mostly from graft donor cells, taken 360 days after TCRalphabeta/CD19-depleted stem cell transplant. The receptors here all came from a boy in the first two years of life who had a stem cell transplant for SCID, so the T cells may come from the graft donor.

This clonotype occurred many times. The chain couples TRBV5-6 to TRBJ2-3; D is possibly TRBD2 (7 bases). The CDR3 has 18 residues. V was shortened by 4 bases and J by 3 bases, with 24 bases between the two germline ends. Germline V gene data show CDR1 as SGHDT and CDR2 as YYEEEE. Here the CDR3 reads CASSNFPGGPERTDTQYF. CDR3 nucleotides: TGTGCCAGCAGCAACTTCCCCGGGGGGCCGGAGAGAACAGATACGCAGTATTTT.

A few counts support this clonotype. V gene TRBV5-1 combines with J gene TRBJ2-7, with D possibly being TRBD1 or TRBD2 (7 bases each). V lost 2 bases, J lost 3 bases, and 15 bases lay in between. The CDR3 consists of 15 residues. CDR1 and CDR2 (germline): SGHRS, YFSETQ. Here the CDR3 reads CASSFVPGGGYEQYF. DNA for the CDR3: TGCGCCAGCAGCTTTGTGCCAGGGGGGGGCTACGAGCAGTACTTC.

The chain combines TRBV20-1 with TRBJ2-1, with 7 bases that match TRBD2. This CDR3 has 14 amino acids. V was clipped by 3 bases and J by 4 bases; unmatched bases: 6. The V gene's germline CDR1 is DFQATT and CDR2 SNEGSKA (reference sequence). CDR3 bases: TGCAGTGCTAGGGGGGGGAATATATACAATGAGCAGTTCTTC. Its protein product is CSARGGNIYNEQFF.

The chain carries TRBV5-1 and TRBJ2-3; 7 nucleotides line up with TRBD1. CDR1 and CDR2 from the germline V gene are SGHRS and YFSETQ. V trimming: 2 bases; J trimming: 6 bases; junction bases outside the gene matches: 9. The CDR3 spans 15 residues. CDR3 amino acids: CASSFFGTEGDTQYF. The DNA of the CDR3 is TGCGCCAGCAGCTTCTTCGGGACAGAGGGGGATACGCAGTATTTT. The entire variable domain, with the rest obtained from reference TRBV5-1 and TRBJ2-3, is as follows: KAGVTQTPRYLIKTRGQQVTLSCSPISGHRSVSWYQQTPGQGLQFLFEYFSETQRNKGNFPGRFSGRQFSNSRSEMNVSTLELGDSALYLCASSFFGTEGDTQYFGPGTRLTVL.

The rearrangement links TRBV20-1 to TRBJ1-1, with 11 bases identical to TRBD1. Germline V CDR1 and CDR2: DFQATT, SNEGSKA (reference sequence). The CDR3 extends over 15 amino acids. V was clipped by 6 bases and J by 4 bases; unmatched bases: 10. The CDR3 protein is CSAAGQGAGGTEAFF. CDR3 nucleotide sequence: TGCAGTGCCGCAGGACAGGGGGCCGGAGGCACTGAAGCTTTCTTT.

The genes are TRBV4-1 and TRBJ2-1; tentatively, D is TRBD2 (5 bases). This CDR3 is built from 17 residues. Germline CDR1 reads MGHRA; CDR2 reads YSYEKL. Between the trimmed V and J ends, which lost 4 bases and 10 bases, there was a span of 26 bases. Written as DNA, the CDR3 is TGCGCCAGCAGCCCCCTAGCAGGTATCCCCGAGATTTTCGAGCAGTTCTTC. It codes for CASSPLAGIPEIFEQFF.

In its sample, this clonotype was seen a few times. The J gene is TRBJ2-7, the V gene TRBV5-6; D gene uncertain. The CDR3 sequence is 12 residues long. Germline CDR1 reads SGHDT; CDR2 reads YYEEEE. The germline V and J ends were trimmed by 2 bases and 5 bases, with 8 bases remaining between them. CDR3 sequence reads: CASSFVTDEQYF. DNA of the CDR3: TGTGCCAGCAGCTTCGTAACGGACGAGCAGTACTTC.

This clonotype was picked up one time. An end of the junction differs from the germline gene, which may be a read error. The chain combines TRBV27 with TRBJ2-7; 9 bases match TRBD2. Per germline, CDR1 MNHEY and CDR2 SMNVEV (reference sequence). This CDR3 is built from 17 residues. CDR3 region: CANSLRGLSGGPYEQYF. In DNA form, the CDR3 reads TGTGCCAACAGTTTGAGAGGGTTAAGCGGGGGGCCCTACGAGCAGTACTTC.

This clonotype has only a few counts. This sequence joins TRBV3-1 and TRBJ2-1; D remains unclear. CDR3 length: 15 residues. Germline-derived CDR1 and CDR2 are LGHDT and YNNKEL (reference sequence). V lost 0 bases and J lost 4, with 10 bases in between. The CDR3 region has the DNA TGTGCCAGCAGCCAAGATCAGAGTAGTTACAATGAGCAGTTCTTC. Translation: CASSQDQSSYNEQFF.

V gene TRBV15 combines with J gene TRBJ1-1; possibly TRBD1 for D (5 bases). The CDR3 loop spans 14 amino acids. Trimming left V 3 bases short and J 3 bases short, with 11 bases between. Germline V gene sequence: CDR1 LNHNV, CDR2 YYDKDF (reference sequence). CDR3 nucleotide sequence: TGTGCCACCAGCAGGGCAGGGTTACACACTGAAGCTTTCTTT. This codes for CATSRAGLHTEAFF. The full variable domain, its missing parts supplied by reference TRBV15 and TRBJ1-1, is DAMVIQNPRYQVTQFGKPVTLSCSQTLNHNVMYWYQQKSSQAPKLLFHYYDKDFNNEADTPDNFQSRRPNTSFCFLDIRSPGLGDTAMYLCATSRAGLHTEAFFGQGTRLTVV.

This clonotype was detected only a few times. This chain uses TRBV28 with TRBJ2-5; no clear D. CDR1 and CDR2 from the germline V gene are MDHEN and SYDVKM. The V and J ends lost 0 bases and 4 bases respectively, with 9 bases between them. This CDR3 is built from 14 residues. CDR3 nucleotides: TGTGCCAGCAGTTTATGGTCCCTGGGAGAGACCCAGTACTTC. Amino acids: CASSLWSLGETQYF.

This chain connects TRBV5-1 to TRBJ2-5; possible D gene TRBD2, 6 bases. The CDR3 has 12 residues. CDR1 is SGHRS and CDR2 is YFSETQ in the germline V gene. V was pared by 7 bases and J by 5 bases, with 12 bases between. Here the CDR3 DNA reads TGCGCCAGCGGGGTCCGGGGGGAGACCCAGTACTTC. Its translation: CASGVRGETQYF.

This clonotype has more than one count but fewer than ten. The V gene is TRBV20-1, the J gene TRBJ2-5, with 9 bases fitting TRBD1. Germline lookup yields CDR1 DFQATT and CDR2 SNEGSKA (reference sequence). J was trimmed by 7 bases and V by 4 bases; bases with no gene match: 10. The CDR3 contains 14 residues. The CDR3 loop is CSATPTGTGRTQYF. CDR3 bases: TGCAGTGCTACCCCTACGGGGACAGGGAGGACCCAGTACTTC.

V and J are TRBV20-1 and TRBJ2-1; 8 positions match TRBD1. There are 14 residues in the CDR3. CDR1 and CDR2 (germline): DFQATT, SNEGSKA (reference sequence). J gave up 3 bases and V 6 bases, and 7 bases lay outside the gene matches. CDR3 amino acids: CSARRQGHYNEQFF. The CDR3 nucleotides read TGCAGTGCCCGACGACAGGGGCACTACAATGAGCAGTTCTTC.

This clonotype was recorded a few times. The chain has TRBV7-2 and TRBJ1-5; perhaps TRBD1 as D (5 bases). The CDR3 loop spans 16 amino acids. The germline V and J ends were trimmed by 1 base and 2 bases, with 12 bases remaining between them. Germline V lookup: CDR1 SGHTA, CDR2 FQGNSA. The CDR3 DNA reads TGTGCCAGCAGCTTAGTTGGGGCTACGGGCAATCAGCCCCAGCATTTT. Translated, it gives CASSLVGATGNQPQHF. Combining the CDR3 with reference TRBV7-2 and TRBJ1-5 gives the whole variable domain GAGVSQSPSNKVTEKGKDVELRCDPISGHTALYWYRQSLGQGLEFLIYFQGNSAPDKSGLPSDRFSAERTGGSVSTLTIQRTQQEDSAVYLCASSLVGATGNQPQHFGDGTRLSIL.

The chain carries TRBV29-1 and TRBJ2-3; 9 bases fit TRBD2. Germline V lookup: CDR1 SQVTM, CDR2 ANQGSEA. The CDR3 length is 14 residues. J was trimmed by 1 base and V by 4 bases; bases with no gene match: 3. The CDR3, as DNA: TGCAGCGTTGGACGGACTAGCGGCACAGATACGCAGTATTTT. Its protein is CSVGRTSGTDTQYF.

The chain recombines TRBV4-1 with TRBJ1-4, with D possibly TRBD1 on 6 matching bases. The CDR3 spans 16 residues. Germline CDR1 and CDR2: MGHRA and YSYEKL. V shed 3 bases and J shed 8 bases, with 19 bases lying between them. CDR3 in amino acids: CASSHISGPGQEKLFF. For the CDR3, the DNA is TGCGCCAGCAGCCATATCAGTGGTCCGGGACAAGAAAAACTGTTTTTT.

The sample holds many counts of this clonotype. V usage is TRBV16 and J usage is TRBJ2-7; D perhaps matches TRBD1 (6 bases). The CDR3 has 16 residues. V gave up 0 bases and J gave up 9 bases, with 21 bases separating them. Germline V gene data show CDR1 as KGHSY and CDR2 as FQNENV. The DNA of the CDR3 is TGTGCCAGCAGCCAATCAGCGTCAGGCAGGGGAGTACGGCAGTACTTC. It encodes CASSQSASGRGVRQYF.

This clonotype appeared a single time. In DNA, the CDR3 is TGTGCCAGCAGCGGGGGGACAACTCTAGGCCAGGGAGAGACCCAGTACTTC. Amino acids: CASSGGTTLGQGETQYF. This rearrangement joins TRBV9 to TRBJ2-5, with D tentatively TRBD1 (6 bases). V lost 3 bases, J lost 4 bases, and 22 bases lay in between. This CDR3 region has 17 residues. Germline-derived CDR1 and CDR2 are SGDLS and YYNGEE. Combining the CDR3 with reference TRBV9 and TRBJ2-5 gives the whole variable domain DSGVTQTPKHLITATGQRVTLRCSPRSGDLSVYWYQQSLDQGLQFLIQYYNGEERAKGNILERFSAQQFPDLHSELNLSSLELGDSALYFCASSGGTTLGQGETQYFGPGTRLLVL.

This chain uses TRBV11-2 with TRBJ1-2; 7 nucleotides line up with TRBD1. Trimming at V came to 5 bases and at J to 9 bases, leaving 9 bases not matched to a gene. Germline V gene data show CDR1 as SGHAT and CDR2 as FQNNGV. CDR3 length: 13 residues. CDR3 sequence: CASSQPWTGRYTF. CDR3 nucleotides: TGTGCCAGCAGCCAGCCCTGGACAGGTCGCTACACCTTC.